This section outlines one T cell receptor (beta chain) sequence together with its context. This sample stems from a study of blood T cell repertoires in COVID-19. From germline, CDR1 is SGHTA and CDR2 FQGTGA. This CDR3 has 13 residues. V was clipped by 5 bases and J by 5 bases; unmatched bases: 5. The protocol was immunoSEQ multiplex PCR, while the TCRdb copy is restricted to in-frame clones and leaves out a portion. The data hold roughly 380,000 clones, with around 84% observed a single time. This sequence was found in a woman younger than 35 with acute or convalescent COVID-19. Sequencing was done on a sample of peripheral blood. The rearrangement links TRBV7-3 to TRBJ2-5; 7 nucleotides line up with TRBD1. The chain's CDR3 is CASSVRGQETQYF. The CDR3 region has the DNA TGTGCCAGCAGCGTAAGGGGGCAGGAGACCCAGTACTTC.